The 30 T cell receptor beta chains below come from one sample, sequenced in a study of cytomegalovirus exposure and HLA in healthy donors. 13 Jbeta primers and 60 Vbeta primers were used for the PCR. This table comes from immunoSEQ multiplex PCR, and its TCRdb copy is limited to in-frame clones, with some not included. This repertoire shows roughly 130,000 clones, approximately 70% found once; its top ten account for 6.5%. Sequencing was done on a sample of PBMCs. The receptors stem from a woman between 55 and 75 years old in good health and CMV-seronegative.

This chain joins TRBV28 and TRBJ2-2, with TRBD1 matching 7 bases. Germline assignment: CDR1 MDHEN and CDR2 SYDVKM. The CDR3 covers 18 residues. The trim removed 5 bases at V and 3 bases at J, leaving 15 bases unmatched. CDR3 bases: TGTGCCAGCAGTCACCCGGAGAAGGGGGCGGCTTACACCGGGGAGCTGTTTTTT. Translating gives CASSHPEKGAAYTGELFF.

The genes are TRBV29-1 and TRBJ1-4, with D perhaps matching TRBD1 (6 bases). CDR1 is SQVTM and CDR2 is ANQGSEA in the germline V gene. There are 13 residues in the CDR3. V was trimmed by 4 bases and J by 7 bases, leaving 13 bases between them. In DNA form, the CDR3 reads TGCAGCGTTGGGGGGCCCTTAGGTGAAAAACTGTTTTTT. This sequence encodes CSVGGPLGEKLFF. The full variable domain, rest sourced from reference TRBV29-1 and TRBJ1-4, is SAVISQKPSRDICQRGTSLTIQCQVDSQVTMMFWYRQQPGQSLTLIATANQGSEATYESGFVIDKFPISRPNLTFSTLTVSNMSPEDSSIYLCSVGGPLGEKLFFGSGTQLSVL.

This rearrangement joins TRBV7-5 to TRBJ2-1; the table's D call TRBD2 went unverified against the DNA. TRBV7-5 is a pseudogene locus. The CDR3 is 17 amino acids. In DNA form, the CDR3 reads TGTGTCAGAAGCCCACGACGCTCTAGCGGCTCCTACAATGAGCAGTTCTTC. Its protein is CVRSPRRSSGSYNEQFF.

In DNA, the CDR3 is TGTGCCAGCAACGGGGCCGGGACTCTGTACGAGCAGTACTTC. This gives the protein CASNGAGTLYEQYF. The chain is built from TRBV6-5 and TRBJ2-7, with TRBD2 as a possible D gene (6 bases). This CDR3 has 14 amino acids. Germline-derived CDR1 and CDR2 are MNHEY and SVGAGI. Deletions cut 7 bases from V and 4 bases from J, with 17 bases between.

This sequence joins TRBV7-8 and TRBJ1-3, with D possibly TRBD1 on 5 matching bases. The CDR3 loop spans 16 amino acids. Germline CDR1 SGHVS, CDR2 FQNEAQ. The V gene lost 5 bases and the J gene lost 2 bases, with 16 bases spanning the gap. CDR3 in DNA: TGTGCCAGCAGCGGAAGGGGAAAAGTTCCTGGAAACACCATATATTTT. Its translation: CASSGRGKVPGNTIYF.

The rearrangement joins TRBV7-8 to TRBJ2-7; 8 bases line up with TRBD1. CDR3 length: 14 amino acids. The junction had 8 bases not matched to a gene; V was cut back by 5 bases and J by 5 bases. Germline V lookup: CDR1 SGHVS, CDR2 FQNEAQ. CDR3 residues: CASSPTDRAHEQYF. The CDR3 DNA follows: TGTGCCAGCAGCCCGACGGACAGGGCCCACGAGCAGTACTTC.

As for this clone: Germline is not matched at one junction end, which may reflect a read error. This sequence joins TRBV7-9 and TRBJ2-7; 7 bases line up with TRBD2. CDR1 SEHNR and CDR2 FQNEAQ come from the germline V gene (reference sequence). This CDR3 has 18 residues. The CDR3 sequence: CSSSLGALGLKSRYEQYF. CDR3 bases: TGTTCCAGCAGCTTAGGTGCCCTGGGACTAAAATCTCGTTACGAGCAGTACTTC.

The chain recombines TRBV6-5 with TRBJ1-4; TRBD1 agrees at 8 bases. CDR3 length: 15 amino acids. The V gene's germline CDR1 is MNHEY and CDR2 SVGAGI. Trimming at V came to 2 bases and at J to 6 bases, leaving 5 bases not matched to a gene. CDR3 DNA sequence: TGTGCCAGCAGTTACGGCGGACAGGGATATGAAAAACTGTTTTTT. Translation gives CASSYGGQGYEKLFF.

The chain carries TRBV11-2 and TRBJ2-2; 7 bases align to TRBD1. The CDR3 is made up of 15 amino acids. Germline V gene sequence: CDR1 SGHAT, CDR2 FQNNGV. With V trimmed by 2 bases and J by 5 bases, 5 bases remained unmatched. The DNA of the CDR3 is TGTGCCAGCAGCTTATTTACAGGGGCTACCGGGGAGCTGTTTTTT. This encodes CASSLFTGATGELFF.

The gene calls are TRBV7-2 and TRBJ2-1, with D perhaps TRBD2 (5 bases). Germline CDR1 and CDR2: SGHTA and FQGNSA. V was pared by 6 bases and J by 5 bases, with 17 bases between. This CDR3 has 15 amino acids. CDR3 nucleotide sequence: TGTGCCAGCAGGGGGAGAAGCGGCTTGAACAATGAGCAGTTCTTC. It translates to CASRGRSGLNNEQFF.

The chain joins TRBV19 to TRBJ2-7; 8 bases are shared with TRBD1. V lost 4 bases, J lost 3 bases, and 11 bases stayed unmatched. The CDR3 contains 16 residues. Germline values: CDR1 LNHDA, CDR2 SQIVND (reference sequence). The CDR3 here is CASSKARMTGVYEQYF. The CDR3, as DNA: TGTGCCAGTAGTAAGGCCCGTATGACAGGGGTCTACGAGCAGTACTTC.

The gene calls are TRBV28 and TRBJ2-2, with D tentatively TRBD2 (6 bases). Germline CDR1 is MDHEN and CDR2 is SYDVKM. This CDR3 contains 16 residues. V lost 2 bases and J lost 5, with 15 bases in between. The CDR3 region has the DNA TGTGCCAGCAGTTTAGTTCCCGGAGGGCGGACCGGGGAGCTGTTTTTT. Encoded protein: CASSLVPGGRTGELFF.

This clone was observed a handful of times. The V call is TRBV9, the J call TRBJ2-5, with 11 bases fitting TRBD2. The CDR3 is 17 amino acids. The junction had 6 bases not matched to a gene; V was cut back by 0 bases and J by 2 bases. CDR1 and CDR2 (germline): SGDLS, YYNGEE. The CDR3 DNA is TGTGCCAGCAGCGTAGCTACTAGCGGGGGCACTCAAGAGACCCAGTACTTC. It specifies CASSVATSGGTQETQYF.

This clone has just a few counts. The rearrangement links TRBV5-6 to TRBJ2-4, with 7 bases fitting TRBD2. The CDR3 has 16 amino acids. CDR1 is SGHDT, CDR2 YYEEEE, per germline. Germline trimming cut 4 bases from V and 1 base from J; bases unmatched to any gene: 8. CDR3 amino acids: CASSRLAERAKNIQYF. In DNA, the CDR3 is TGTGCCAGCAGCCGTCTAGCGGAGAGGGCCAAAAACATTCAGTACTTC.

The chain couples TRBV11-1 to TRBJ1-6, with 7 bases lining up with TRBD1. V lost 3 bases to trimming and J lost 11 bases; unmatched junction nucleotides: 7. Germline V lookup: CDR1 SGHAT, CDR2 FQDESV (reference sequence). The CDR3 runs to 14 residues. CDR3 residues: CASSLTGLRTPLHF. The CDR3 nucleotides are TGTGCCAGCAGCTTGACAGGGTTGAGAACACCCCTCCACTTT.

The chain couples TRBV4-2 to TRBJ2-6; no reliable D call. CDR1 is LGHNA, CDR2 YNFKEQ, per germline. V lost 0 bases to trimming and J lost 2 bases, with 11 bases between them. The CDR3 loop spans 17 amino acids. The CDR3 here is CASSQDRTRTGANVLTF. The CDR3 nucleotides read TGTGCCAGCAGCCAAGATCGTACGAGAACTGGGGCCAACGTCCTGACTTTC.

Written as DNA, the CDR3 is TGCGCCAGCAGCCAAGGAGCGGGAGGTACAGATACGCAGTATTTT. It specifies CASSQGAGGTDTQYF. The chain is built from TRBV4-3 and TRBJ2-3; 9 bases agree with TRBD2. V trimming: 1 base; J trimming: 3 bases; junction bases outside the gene matches: 2. Germline loops: CDR1 LGHNA, CDR2 YSLEER. This CDR3 has 15 residues.

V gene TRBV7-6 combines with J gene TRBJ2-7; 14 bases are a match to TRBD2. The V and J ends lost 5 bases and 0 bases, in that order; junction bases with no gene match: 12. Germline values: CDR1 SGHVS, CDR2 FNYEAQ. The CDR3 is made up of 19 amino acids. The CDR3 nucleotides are TGTGCCAGCAGCGCCACCGGGACTAGCGGGAGTGCCCTCTCCTACGAGCAGTACTTC. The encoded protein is CASSATGTSGSALSYEQYF.

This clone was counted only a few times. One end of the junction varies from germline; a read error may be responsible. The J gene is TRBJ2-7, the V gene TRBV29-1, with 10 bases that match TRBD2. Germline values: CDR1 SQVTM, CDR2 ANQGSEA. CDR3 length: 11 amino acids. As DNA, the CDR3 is TGCAGCGCCGGATCGACTAGCGGGCTCACGTTC. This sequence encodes CSAGSTSGLTF.

CDR3 in DNA: TGCGCCAGCAGCCCCGAGGCGGGACAGTTCGGGGAGCTGTTTTTT. Its protein is CASSPEAGQFGELFF. V gene TRBV4-3 combines with J gene TRBJ2-2, with D possibly matching TRBD1 (7 bases). Germline values: CDR1 LGHNA, CDR2 YSLEER. The CDR3 extends over 15 amino acids. The V end was cut by 4 bases, the J end by 7 bases, with 16 bases between.

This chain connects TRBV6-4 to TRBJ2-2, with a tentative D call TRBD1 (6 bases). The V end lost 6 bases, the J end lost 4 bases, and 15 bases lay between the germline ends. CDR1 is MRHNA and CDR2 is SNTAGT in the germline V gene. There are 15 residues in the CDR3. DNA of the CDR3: TGTGCCAGCAGCGCGCAGGGGAAGGGCACCGGGGAGCTGTTTTTT. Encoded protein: CASSAQGKGTGELFF.

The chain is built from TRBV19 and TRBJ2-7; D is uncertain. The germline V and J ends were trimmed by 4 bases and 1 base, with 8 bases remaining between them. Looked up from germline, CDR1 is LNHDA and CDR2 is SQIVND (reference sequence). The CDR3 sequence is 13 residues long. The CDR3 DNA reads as TGTGCCAGTAGTACCTCGTTTTCCTACGAGCAGTACTTC. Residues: CASSTSFSYEQYF.

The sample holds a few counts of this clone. The CDR3 bases are TGCGCCAGCAGCTTGGAGGGAGAAGGGGAGCTGTTTTTT. Amino acid sequence: CASSLEGEGELFF. V gene TRBV5-1 combines with J gene TRBJ2-2; D perhaps matches TRBD2 (5 bases). The germline gives CDR1 SGHRS, CDR2 YFSETQ. With 0 bases removed from V and 8 bases from J, the gap between germline ends came to 8 bases. The CDR3 runs to 13 residues.

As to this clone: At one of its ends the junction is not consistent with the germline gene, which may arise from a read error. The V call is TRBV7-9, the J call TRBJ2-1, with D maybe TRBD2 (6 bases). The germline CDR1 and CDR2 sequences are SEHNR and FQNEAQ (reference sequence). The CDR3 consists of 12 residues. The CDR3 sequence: CSSSFGGTSQFF. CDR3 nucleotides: TGTTCCAGCAGCTTTGGCGGGACCTCGCAGTTCTTC.

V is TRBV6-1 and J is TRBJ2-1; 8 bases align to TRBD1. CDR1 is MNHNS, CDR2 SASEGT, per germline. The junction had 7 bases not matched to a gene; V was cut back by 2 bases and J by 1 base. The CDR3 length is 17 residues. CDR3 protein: CASSELRGQESYNEQFF. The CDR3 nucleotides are TGTGCCAGCAGTGAATTACGGGGACAGGAGTCCTACAATGAGCAGTTCTTC.

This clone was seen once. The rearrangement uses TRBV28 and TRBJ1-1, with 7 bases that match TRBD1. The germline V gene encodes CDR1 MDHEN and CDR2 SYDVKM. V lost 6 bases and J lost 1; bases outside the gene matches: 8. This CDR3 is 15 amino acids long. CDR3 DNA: TGTGCCAGCAGCCCCTCGACAGGGTGGAACACTGAAGCTTTCTTT. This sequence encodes CASSPSTGWNTEAFF.

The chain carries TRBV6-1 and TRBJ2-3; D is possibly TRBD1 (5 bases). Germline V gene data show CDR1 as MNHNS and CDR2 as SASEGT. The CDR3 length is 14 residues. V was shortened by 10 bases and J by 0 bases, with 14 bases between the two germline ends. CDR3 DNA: TGTGCCACCTTAATGGCAGGGAGCACAGATACGCAGTATTTT. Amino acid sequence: CATLMAGSTDTQYF.

CDR3 coding DNA: TGTGCCAGCAGTATCCGAGAGACCCAGTACTTC. It is translated as CASSIRETQYF. The chain employs TRBV6-6 and TRBJ2-5; D unresolved. The CDR3 is 11 residues long. V gave up 5 bases and J gave up 4 bases, with 5 bases separating them. Germline V gene sequence: CDR1 MNHNY, CDR2 SVGAGI (reference sequence).

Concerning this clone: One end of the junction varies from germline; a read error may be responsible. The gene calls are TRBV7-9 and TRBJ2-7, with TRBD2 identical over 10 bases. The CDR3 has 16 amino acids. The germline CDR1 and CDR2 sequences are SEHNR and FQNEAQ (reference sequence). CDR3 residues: CSSSHLGTSVRNEQYF. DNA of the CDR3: TGTTCCAGCAGCCACCTCGGGACTAGCGTTAGAAACGAGCAGTACTTC.

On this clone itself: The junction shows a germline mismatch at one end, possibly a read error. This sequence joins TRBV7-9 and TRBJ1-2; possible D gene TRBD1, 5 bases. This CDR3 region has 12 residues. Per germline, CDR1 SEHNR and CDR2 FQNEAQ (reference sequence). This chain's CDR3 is CSSSFGTGGYTF. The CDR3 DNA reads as TGTTCCAGCAGCTTCGGGACTGGTGGCTACACCTTC.